The 20 T cell receptor beta chains below come from one sample, sequenced in a study of radiation and T cells in renal cell carcinoma. Indicated time point: blood 4 weeks post-SBRT, at nephrectomy. As to treatment: 15 Gy SBRT to primary tumor, nephrectomy 4 weeks later. TCRdb's copy holds only in-frame clones and misses some; the assay was immunoSEQ multiplex PCR. The sample carries around 81,000 clones, around four fifths recorded once. The source was blood, collected from a patient whose treatment included radiotherapy and nephrectomy. The receptor set was obtained from a man aged 50-59 years with renal cell carcinoma.

V usage is TRBV5-8 and J usage is TRBJ2-4; 11 nucleotides align to TRBD1. V lost 4 bases and J lost 8; bases outside the gene matches: 5. The CDR3 is made up of 14 amino acids. The germline gives CDR1 SGHTS, CDR2 YDEGEE. The CDR3 DNA reads TGTGCCAGCAGCAAGGGACAGGGGGGAGACATTCAGTACTTC. It specifies CASSKGQGGDIQYF.

This rearrangement joins TRBV5-1 to TRBJ2-2; the match to TRBD2 covers 8 bases. The germline V gene encodes CDR1 SGHRS and CDR2 YFSETQ. The J segment lost 10 bases and the V segment lost 4 bases, leaving 15 bases of the junction unmatched. The CDR3 loop spans 16 amino acids. The CDR3 DNA reads as TGCGCCAGCAGCCCCGTTGGGGCGGGGGGAGAGTTGGAGCTGTTTTTT. This translates into CASSPVGAGGELELFF.

The chain joins TRBV12-5 to TRBJ2-7; D remains unclear. CDR3 length: 14 residues. The germline V gene has CDR1 LGHNT and CDR2 FRNRAP. The V and J ends lost 4 bases and 2 bases respectively, with 12 bases between them. CDR3 DNA: TGTGCTAGTGGTTCTCCGACGGAGACCTACGAGCAGTACTTC. It is translated as CASGSPTETYEQYF.

This clone was observed a few times. The rearrangement joins TRBV30 to TRBJ1-1; D is uncertain. V lost 2 bases and J 2 bases, leaving 6 bases between the germline ends. Germline lookup yields CDR1 GTSNPN and CDR2 SVGIG (reference sequence). The CDR3 has 12 residues. CDR3 sequence: CAWSLHNTEAFF. In DNA, the CDR3 is TGTGCCTGGAGTTTACATAACACTGAAGCTTTCTTT.

The chain employs TRBV19 and TRBJ2-3, with D possibly being TRBD1 or TRBD2 (6 bases each). There are 11 residues in the CDR3. V lost 11 bases to trimming and J lost 6 bases, with 12 bases between them. The germline V gene has CDR1 LNHDA and CDR2 SQIVND (reference sequence). Here the CDR3 DNA reads TGTGCCCACAGGGAGGCGGATACGCAGTATTTT. It codes for CAHREADTQYF.

This chain uses TRBV5-1 with TRBJ2-5, with a weak D call TRBD2 (5 bases). Between the trimmed V and J ends, which lost 0 bases and 1 base, there was a span of 7 bases. This CDR3 is built from 14 residues. The germline V gene has CDR1 SGHRS and CDR2 YFSETQ. As DNA, the CDR3 is TGCGCCAGCAGCTTGGGGGGAGCCCAAGAGACCCAGTACTTC. Its translation: CASSLGGAQETQYF.

J is TRBJ1-1 and V is TRBV19; D is uncertain. V was clipped by 3 bases and J by 1 base, with 6 bases between them. This CDR3 has 13 amino acids. Germline CDR1 LNHDA, CDR2 SQIVND (reference sequence). CDR3: CASSIPRNTEAFF. The CDR3 region has the DNA TGTGCCAGTAGTATCCCCAGGAACACTGAAGCTTTCTTT. Supplemented by reference TRBV19 and TRBJ1-1, the full variable domain reads DGGITQSPKYLFRKEGQNVTLSCEQNLNHDAMYWYRQDPGQGLRLIYYSQIVNDFQKGDIAEGYSVSREKKESFPLTVTSAQKNPTAFYLCASSIPRNTEAFFGQGTRLTVV.

The genes are TRBV6-5 and TRBJ1-5; the match to TRBD1 covers 7 bases. Germline CDR1 MNHEY, CDR2 SVGAGI. Trimming at V came to 5 bases and at J to 11 bases, leaving 12 bases not matched to a gene. The CDR3 is 14 residues long. In nucleotides, the CDR3 is TGTGCCAGCAGTACTAGACAGGGTAGTTTGTCCCAGCATTTT. Translating gives CASSTRQGSLSQHF.

This clone was seen a single time. The V call is TRBV30, the J call TRBJ1-6; D ambiguous. V shed 2 bases and J shed 14 bases, with 19 bases lying between them. The germline V gene encodes CDR1 GTSNPN and CDR2 SVGIG (reference sequence). The CDR3 is 14 amino acids. The DNA for the CDR3 is TGTGCCTGGAGTTACCGACGGGGTGCTTCGTCCCTCCACTTT. It codes for CAWSYRRGASSLHF.

The J gene is TRBJ2-7, the V gene TRBV14; weak D call: TRBD2 (5 bases). The CDR3 spans 12 residues. V was shortened by 0 bases and J by 6 bases, with 6 bases between the two germline ends. The germline gives CDR1 SGHDN, CDR2 FVKESK. The CDR3 bases are TGTGCCAGCAGCCAAGATAGCGTCGAGCAGTACTTC. Its protein is CASSQDSVEQYF.

The chain uses TRBV9 and TRBJ2-1; TRBD2 matches 9 bases. Germline loops: CDR1 SGDLS, CDR2 YYNGEE. This CDR3 has 14 residues. J gave up 2 bases and V 4 bases, and 1 base lay outside the gene matches. The chain's CDR3 is CASSWTSAYNEQFF. The CDR3 nucleotides read TGTGCCAGCAGCTGGACTAGCGCCTACAATGAGCAGTTCTTC. Full variable domain (remainder filled in from reference TRBV9 and TRBJ2-1): DSGVTQTPKHLITATGQRVTLRCSPRSGDLSVYWYQQSLDQGLQFLIQYYNGEERAKGNILERFSAQQFPDLHSELNLSSLELGDSALYFCASSWTSAYNEQFFGPGTRLTVL.

The CDR3 nucleotides are TGTGCCACCAGCGGGGGAAACTATGGCTACACCTTC. Its protein product is CATSGGNYGYTF. The rearrangement links TRBV15 to TRBJ1-2; possible D gene TRBD1, 5 bases. This CDR3 has 12 amino acids. CDR1 and CDR2 from the germline V gene are LNHNV and YYDKDF (reference sequence). The germline V and J ends were trimmed by 5 bases and 2 bases, with 6 bases remaining between them. The variable domain in full, completed from reference TRBV15 and TRBJ1-2, reads DAMVIQNPRYQVTQFGKPVTLSCSQTLNHNVMYWYQQKSSQAPKLLFHYYDKDFNNEADTPDNFQSRRPNTSFCFLDIRSPGLGDTAMYLCATSGGNYGYTFGSGTRLTVV.

CDR3 protein: CASVLGGDGDNGYTF. In DNA, the CDR3 is TGCGCCAGCGTCCTCGGCGGGGACGGCGATAACGGCTACACCTTC. This chain links TRBV5-1 with TRBJ1-2; TRBD1 is a possible D gene (5 bases). The CDR3 totals 15 residues. V was pared by 7 bases and J by 8 bases, with 24 bases between. Germline V lookup: CDR1 SGHRS, CDR2 YFSETQ.

V is TRBV18 and J is TRBJ2-7, with TRBD1 identical over 7 bases. The germline gives CDR1 KGHSH, CDR2 LQKENI. V trimming: 6 bases; J trimming: 5 bases; junction bases outside the gene matches: 13. This CDR3 has 15 amino acids. CDR3 sequence: CASSPGTAKGHEQYF. The DNA of the CDR3 is TGTGCCAGCTCCCCCGGGACAGCGAAAGGGCACGAGCAGTACTTC.

The chain couples TRBV7-2 to TRBJ1-2; TRBD1 is a possible D gene (5 bases). V was clipped by 5 bases and J by 3 bases, with 16 bases between them. This CDR3 has 15 amino acids. Germline values: CDR1 SGHTA, CDR2 FQGNSA. The DNA of the CDR3 is TGTGCCAGCAGCCTCTCTGGGACCGCCGACTATGGCTACACCTTC. This gives the protein CASSLSGTADYGYTF.

The rearrangement joins TRBV7-2 to TRBJ2-5, with TRBD2 identical over 10 bases. J was trimmed by 5 bases and V by 9 bases; bases with no gene match: 9. The CDR3 covers 14 residues. Germline lookup yields CDR1 SGHTA and CDR2 FQGNSA. The CDR3 DNA reads as TGTGCCAGTAAAGCGGGGGGGCCCAGTGAGACCCAGTACTTC. Translation gives CASKAGGPSETQYF.

V usage is TRBV7-8 and J usage is TRBJ1-1; D remains ambiguous. The CDR3 has 14 amino acids. Trimming left V 3 bases short and J 4 bases short, with 12 bases between. CDR1 and CDR2 from the germline V gene are SGHVS and FQNEAQ. The CDR3 reads CASSFDRAVTEAFF. The CDR3 DNA sequence: TGTGCCAGCAGCTTCGATCGGGCAGTCACTGAAGCTTTCTTT.

The genes are TRBV9 and TRBJ2-3, with 8 nucleotides matching TRBD1. Trimming cost V 2 bases and J 6 bases; bases outside gene matches: 14. Looked up from germline, CDR1 is SGDLS and CDR2 is YYNGEE. The CDR3 totals 17 residues. The CDR3 region is CASSVGTGEYQRDTQYF. The CDR3 DNA reads as TGTGCCAGCAGCGTGGGGACAGGCGAATATCAGAGGGATACGCAGTATTTT.

This sequence joins TRBV5-1 and TRBJ2-7, with 10 bases fitting TRBD1. The CDR3 length is 15 residues. Germline V gene sequence: CDR1 SGHRS, CDR2 YFSETQ. V gave up 3 bases and J gave up 3 bases; unmatched junction bases: 6. The CDR3 reads CASSSRTGGSYEQYF. CDR3 nucleotides: TGCGCCAGCAGCTCCCGGACAGGGGGAAGCTACGAGCAGTACTTC.

This chain joins TRBV30 and TRBJ1-5; D not resolved. This CDR3 spans 14 amino acids. V lost 2 bases and J lost 6, with 14 bases in between. Germline assignment: CDR1 GTSNPN and CDR2 SVGIG (reference sequence). The CDR3 protein is CAWSTSFPAQPQHF. CDR3 in DNA: TGTGCCTGGAGTACGTCCTTCCCCGCTCAGCCCCAGCATTTT.